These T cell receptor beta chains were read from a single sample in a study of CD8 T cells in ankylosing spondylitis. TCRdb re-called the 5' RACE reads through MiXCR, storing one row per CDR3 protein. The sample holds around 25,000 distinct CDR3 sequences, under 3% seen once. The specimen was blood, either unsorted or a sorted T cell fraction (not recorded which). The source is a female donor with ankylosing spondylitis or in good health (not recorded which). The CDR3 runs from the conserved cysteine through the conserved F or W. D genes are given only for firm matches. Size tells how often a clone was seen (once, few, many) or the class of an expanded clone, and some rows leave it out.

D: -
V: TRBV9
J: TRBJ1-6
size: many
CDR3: CASSAGGTGNSPLHF
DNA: TGTGCCAGCAGCGCCGGAGGGACGGGGAATTCACCCCTCCACTTT

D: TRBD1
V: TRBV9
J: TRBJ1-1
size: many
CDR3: CASSVEPGTGRRMNTEAFF
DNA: TGTGCCAGCAGCGTGGAACCCGGGACAGGGAGGCGAATGAACACTGAAGCTTTCTTT

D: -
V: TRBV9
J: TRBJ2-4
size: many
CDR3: CASSPRTTSDQYF
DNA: TGTGCCAGCAGCCCAAGAACGACCTCGGATCAGTACTTC

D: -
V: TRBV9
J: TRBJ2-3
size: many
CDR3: CASSVGGTFSTDTQYF
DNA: TGTGCCAGCAGCGTAGGAGGTACGTTCAGCACAGATACGCAGTATTTT

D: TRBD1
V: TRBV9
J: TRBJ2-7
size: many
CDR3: CASSETGSSYEQYF
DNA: TGTGCCAGCAGCGAGACAGGGAGTTCCTACGAGCAGTACTTC

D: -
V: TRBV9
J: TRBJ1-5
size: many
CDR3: CASSGGQSNQPQHF
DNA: TGTGCCAGCAGCGGCGGACAAAGCAATCAGCCCCAGCATTTT

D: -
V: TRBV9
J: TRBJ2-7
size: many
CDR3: CASSVGGQVSEQYF
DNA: TGTGCCAGCAGCGTGGGGGGGCAAGTTTCCGAGCAGTACTTC

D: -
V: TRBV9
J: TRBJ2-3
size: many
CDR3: CASSVDGHGTDTQYF
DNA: TGTGCCAGCAGCGTAGACGGCCATGGCACAGATACGCAGTATTTT

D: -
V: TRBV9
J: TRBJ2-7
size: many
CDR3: CASSVGVQAREQYF
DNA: TGTGCCAGCAGCGTAGGGGTACAGGCTAGAGAGCAGTACTTC

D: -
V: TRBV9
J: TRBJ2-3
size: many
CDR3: CASSPGGWTDTQYF
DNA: TGTGCCAGCAGCCCAGGGGGGTGGACAGATACGCAGTATTTT

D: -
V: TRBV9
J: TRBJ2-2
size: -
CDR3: CASSTPGAGELFF
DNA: TGTGCCAGCAGCACCCCAGGGGCCGGGGAGCTGTTTTTT

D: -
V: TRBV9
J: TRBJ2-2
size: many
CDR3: CASSVGTGSTGELFF
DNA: TGTGCCAGCAGCGTTGGAACAGGGAGCACCGGGGAGCTGTTTTTT

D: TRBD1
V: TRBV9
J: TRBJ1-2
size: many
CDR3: CASSQGQATDYGYTF
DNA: TGTGCCAGCAGCCAAGGACAGGCCACTGACTATGGCTACACCTTC